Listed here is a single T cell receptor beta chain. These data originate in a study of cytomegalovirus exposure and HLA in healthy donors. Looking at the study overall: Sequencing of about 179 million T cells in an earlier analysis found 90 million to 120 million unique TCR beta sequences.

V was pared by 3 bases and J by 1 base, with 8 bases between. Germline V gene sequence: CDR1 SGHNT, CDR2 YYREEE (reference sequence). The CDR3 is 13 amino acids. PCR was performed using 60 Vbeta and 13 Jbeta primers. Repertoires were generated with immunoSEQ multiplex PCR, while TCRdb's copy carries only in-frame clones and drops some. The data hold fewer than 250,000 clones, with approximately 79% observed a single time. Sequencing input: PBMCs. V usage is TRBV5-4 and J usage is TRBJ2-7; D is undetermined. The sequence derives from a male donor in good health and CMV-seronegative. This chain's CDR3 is CASSSPPSYEQYF. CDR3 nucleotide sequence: TGTGCCAGCAGCTCCCCCCCTTCCTACGAGCAGTACTTC.